Each of the 31 T cell receptor beta chains below was sequenced from the same sample in a study of a mutant IDH1 vaccine in newly diagnosed glioma. Time point given: baseline, week 1 (first vaccination visit). Treatment reported: pre-vaccination baseline after standard-of-care therapy. This table comes from immunoSEQ multiplex PCR, and its TCRdb copy is limited to in-frame clones, with some not included. The sample holds 75,000 to 100,000 clones, approximately 90% seen once. Source: PBMCs, taken from a glioma patient treated with radiotherapy, temozolomide or both. All receptors derive from a woman between 45 and 65 years old with glioma.

The chain employs TRBV18 and TRBJ2-3, with D possibly being TRBD2 (5 bases). The CDR3 consists of 14 residues. V was clipped by 3 bases and J by 9 bases, with 16 bases between them. Per germline, CDR1 KGHSH and CDR2 LQKENI. CDR3 amino acids: CASSPPSGPGTQYF. CDR3 DNA: TGTGCCAGCTCACCCCCATCCGGTCCGGGGACGCAGTATTTT.

The chain carries TRBV19 and TRBJ2-7, with TRBD1 matching 9 bases. V lost 5 bases and J lost 2; bases outside the gene matches: 7. The CDR3 is made up of 15 amino acids. CDR1 and CDR2 from the germline V gene are LNHDA and SQIVND (reference sequence). Here the CDR3 DNA reads TGTGCCAGTAGTCCCGGGACAGGGCACCCCTACGAGCAGTACTTC. The encoded protein is CASSPGTGHPYEQYF.

V gene TRBV7-3 combines with J gene TRBJ2-3, with 12 bases identical to TRBD2. Trimming at V came to 5 bases and at J to 2 bases, leaving 5 bases not matched to a gene. CDR3 length: 16 amino acids. Germline V gene data show CDR1 as SGHTA and CDR2 as FQGTGA. CDR3 in DNA: TGTGCCAGCAGCCCGCGGACTAGCGGGGCCACAGATACGCAGTATTTT. Translating gives CASSPRTSGATDTQYF. Using reference TRBV7-3 and TRBJ2-3 for the parts outside the CDR3, the full variable domain is GAGVSQTPSNKVTEKGKYVELRCDPISGHTALYWYRQSLGQGPEFLIYFQGTGAADDSGLPNDRFFAVRPEGSVSTLKIQRTERGDSAVYLCASSPRTSGATDTQYFGPGTRLTVL.

Notes on this clone: Other nucleotide sequences in the sample specify the same CDR3. V usage is TRBV6-5 and J usage is TRBJ2-1; 7 bases agree with TRBD2. With 0 bases clipped from V and 2 bases from J, the junction kept 1 base outside the gene matches. CDR1 is MNHEY and CDR2 is SVGAGI in the germline V gene. CDR3 size: 15 residues. The CDR3 loop reads CASSYSGGAYNEQFF. Written as DNA, the CDR3 is TGTGCCAGCAGTTACTCGGGAGGGGCCTACAATGAGCAGTTCTTC.

This sequence joins TRBV28 and TRBJ2-7; 8 nucleotides agree with TRBD2. V shed 6 bases and J 2 bases; nucleotides not matched to a gene: 6. The CDR3 runs 14 residues. Germline CDR1 reads MDHEN; CDR2 reads SYDVKM. The CDR3 sequence is CASRSLAGPYEQYF. The CDR3 region has the DNA TGTGCCAGCAGGTCCTTAGCGGGGCCCTACGAGCAGTACTTC.

This rearrangement joins TRBV11-2 to TRBJ2-7; 8 positions match TRBD2. The trim removed 5 bases at V and 1 base at J, leaving 7 bases unmatched. The CDR3 is 15 residues long. Germline V gene data show CDR1 as SGHAT and CDR2 as FQNNGV. This CDR3 reads CASSPRSGGSYEQYF. The CDR3 nucleotides are TGTGCCAGCAGCCCACGGAGCGGGGGTTCCTACGAGCAGTACTTC.

The chain uses TRBV7-8 and TRBJ1-1; no clear D. Germline V CDR1 and CDR2: SGHVS, FQNEAQ. V lost 5 bases and J lost 2, with 9 bases in between. The CDR3 length is 13 residues. For the CDR3, the DNA is TGTGCCAGCAGCCAGGAGAGAAACACTGAAGCTTTCTTT. Amino acids: CASSQERNTEAFF.

The V and J genes are TRBV9 and TRBJ2-7; no firm D call. The germline CDR1 and CDR2 sequences are SGDLS and YYNGEE. CDR3 size: 15 residues. The V end was cut by 3 bases, the J end by 3 bases, with 16 bases between. CDR3 residues: CASSAATGLGYEQYF. In nucleotides, the CDR3 is TGTGCCAGCAGCGCCGCCACTGGGCTCGGCTACGAGCAGTACTTC. The full variable domain, with the rest looked up from reference TRBV9 and TRBJ2-7, is DSGVTQTPKHLITATGQRVTLRCSPRSGDLSVYWYQQSLDQGLQFLIQYYNGEERAKGNILERFSAQQFPDLHSELNLSSLELGDSALYFCASSAATGLGYEQYFGPGTRLTVT.

As for this clone: The junction shows a germline mismatch at one end, possibly a read error. V usage is TRBV7-7 and J usage is TRBJ1-5; D remains ambiguous. The germline V gene encodes CDR1 SSHAT and CDR2 FNYEAQ (reference sequence). The CDR3 sequence is 11 residues long. The CDR3 sequence: CASSLLQPQHF. The CDR3 DNA reads TGTGCTAGCAGCTTACTTCAGCCCCAGCATTTT.

V and J are TRBV9 and TRBJ2-5; 9 bases are a match to TRBD2. CDR1 and CDR2 from the germline V gene are SGDLS and YYNGEE. This CDR3 region has 15 residues. V lost 3 bases to trimming and J lost 4 bases; unmatched junction nucleotides: 7. Here the CDR3 reads CASSGVAGGVETQYF. The DNA for the CDR3 is TGTGCCAGCAGCGGGGTCGCGGGAGGGGTAGAGACCCAGTACTTC.

The chain uses TRBV29-1 and TRBJ2-2; perhaps TRBD2 as D (7 bases). The ends were cut back, 6 bases at V and 9 bases at J, with 11 bases in the middle. The germline CDR1 and CDR2 sequences are SQVTM and ANQGSEA. This CDR3 has 11 amino acids. The CDR3 sequence is CSVGGGRELFF. Here the CDR3 DNA reads TGCAGCGTGGGGGGGGGCAGGGAGCTGTTTTTT.

The chain recombines TRBV9 with TRBJ2-1; 11 bases fit TRBD2. The V gene's germline CDR1 is SGDLS and CDR2 YYNGEE. The CDR3 has 15 amino acids. Trimming removed 0 bases from V and 9 bases from J; junction bases left unmatched: 5. CDR3 residues: CASSVESSGRFEQFF. The CDR3, as DNA: TGTGCCAGCAGCGTAGAGTCTAGCGGGAGGTTTGAGCAGTTCTTC.

The chain carries TRBV9 and TRBJ2-7, with 11 bases that match TRBD2. There are 14 residues in the CDR3. The ends lost 2 bases at V and 3 bases at J; junction bases unmatched: 1. The germline CDR1 and CDR2 sequences are SGDLS and YYNGEE. CDR3 in amino acids: CASSVGTSGYEQYF. The DNA for the CDR3 is TGTGCCAGCAGCGTCGGGACTAGCGGCTACGAGCAGTACTTC.

The V and J genes are TRBV5-4 and TRBJ2-5; D assignment may be TRBD1 or TRBD2 (6 bases each). The CDR3 totals 13 residues. Germline CDR1 is SGHNT and CDR2 is YYREEE (reference sequence). The V gene lost 6 bases and the J gene lost 5 bases, with 14 bases spanning the gap. The CDR3 DNA reads TGTGCCAGCAAGGGGGGAGGAGTGGAGACCCAGTACTTC. This gives the protein CASKGGGVETQYF.

The chain carries TRBV4-2 and TRBJ1-3, with 8 bases fitting TRBD1. Germline trimming cut 5 bases from V and 1 base from J; bases unmatched to any gene: 4. Germline V gives CDR1 LGHNA, CDR2 YNFKEQ. The CDR3 is made up of 15 amino acids. CDR3 sequence reads: CASSDRGPSGNTIYF. CDR3 coding DNA: TGTGCCAGCAGCGACAGGGGCCCTTCTGGAAACACCATATATTTT.

The chain joins TRBV18 to TRBJ2-7; TRBD1 matches 8 bases. The CDR3 has 14 residues. Germline CDR1 and CDR2: KGHSH and LQKENI. Trimming at V came to 5 bases and at J to 3 bases, leaving 6 bases not matched to a gene. CDR3 in amino acids: CASSSGQGGYEQYF. The DNA for the CDR3 is TGTGCCAGCTCATCTGGACAGGGTGGCTACGAGCAGTACTTC.

The chain uses TRBV27 and TRBJ2-7, with TRBD1 matching 7 bases. The CDR3 runs to 14 residues. Germline V CDR1 and CDR2: MNHEY, SMNVEV (reference sequence). Germline trimming cut 6 bases from V and 5 bases from J; bases unmatched to any gene: 10. CDR3 loop: CASRRTGVTHEQYF. The DNA for the CDR3 is TGTGCCAGCAGACGTACAGGGGTTACCCACGAGCAGTACTTC.

The chain links TRBV10-3 to TRBJ2-1; 13 positions match TRBD2. The length of the CDR3 is 15 residues. Germline V gives CDR1 ENHRY, CDR2 SYGVKD. Trimming removed 3 bases from V and 4 bases from J; junction bases left unmatched: 0. CDR3 bases: TGTGCCATCAGTGAACTAGCGGGAGGGTACAATGAGCAGTTCTTC. It specifies CAISELAGGYNEQFF.

The genes are TRBV5-1 and TRBJ2-7, with D possibly matching TRBD1 (5 bases). CDR3 length: 14 amino acids. Germline V gives CDR1 SGHRS, CDR2 YFSETQ. V lost 0 bases, J lost 2 bases, and 9 bases lay in between. The CDR3 DNA is TGCGCCAGCAGCTTGGTGGGGCAGGCCTACGAGCAGTACTTC. This sequence encodes CASSLVGQAYEQYF.

This clone was seen once. The chain links TRBV15 to TRBJ1-2, with TRBD1 identical over 7 bases. This CDR3 has 14 amino acids. Trimming cost V 4 bases and J 6 bases; bases outside gene matches: 8. The germline gives CDR1 LNHNV, CDR2 YYDKDF (reference sequence). The CDR3 spells CATSNAGGRNGYTF. The CDR3 DNA is TGTGCCACCAGCAACGCAGGGGGTCGAAATGGCTACACCTTC.

This clone showed up just a few times. This chain joins TRBV19 and TRBJ1-5; TRBD1 is a possible D gene (6 bases). V lost 7 bases, J lost 1 base, and 14 bases lay in between. The CDR3 runs 15 residues. Germline V CDR1 and CDR2: LNHDA, SQIVND (reference sequence). CDR3 amino acids: CASNEGGISNQPQHF. For the CDR3, the DNA is TGTGCCAGTAATGAGGGGGGAATCAGCAATCAGCCCCAGCATTTT.

The chain couples TRBV19 to TRBJ1-1, with D unresolved. CDR3 length: 13 residues. Trimming cost V 6 bases and J 1 base, with 9 bases left between them. Germline CDR1 is LNHDA and CDR2 is SQIVND (reference sequence). This CDR3 is CASRLGANTEAFF. CDR3 DNA: TGTGCCAGTAGGCTCGGCGCGAACACTGAAGCTTTCTTT.

This clone was found once. CDR3 sequence: CASSTADSGELFF. DNA of the CDR3: TGTGCCAGCAGCACGGCGGACTCCGGGGAGCTGTTTTTT. The chain is built from TRBV5-4 and TRBJ2-2, with D tentatively TRBD2 (5 bases). This CDR3 is 13 amino acids long. V shed 4 bases and J shed 6 bases, with 10 bases lying between them. CDR1 and CDR2 from the germline V gene are SGHNT and YYREEE (reference sequence).

The chain employs TRBV2 and TRBJ1-5; no clear D. The V gene's germline CDR1 is SNHLY and CDR2 FYNNEI. This CDR3 has 12 amino acids. Trimming removed 2 bases at V and 7 bases at J, with 6 bases between. Here the CDR3 reads CASSESGQPQHF. In nucleotides, the CDR3 is TGTGCCAGCAGTGAATCCGGGCAGCCCCAGCATTTT.

The chain is built from TRBV7-9 and TRBJ1-2, with a tentative D call TRBD1 (6 bases). Trimming cost V 1 base and J 2 bases, with 20 bases left between them. In germline, CDR1 is SEHNR, CDR2 FQNEAQ (reference sequence). There are 18 residues in the CDR3. CDR3 sequence (DNA): TGTGCCAGCAGCTTAGATAGGCTTGACAGGCTCGTGAACTATGGCTACACCTTC. Protein: CASSLDRLDRLVNYGYTF. Complete variable domain (other parts from reference TRBV7-9 and TRBJ1-2): DTGVSQNPRHKITKRGQNVTFRCDPISEHNRLYWYRQTLGQGPEFLTYFQNEAQLEKSRLLSDRFSAERPKGSFSTLEIQRTEQGDSAMYLCASSLDRLDRLVNYGYTFGSGTRLTVV.

This rearrangement joins TRBV10-3 to TRBJ1-2; the D is unclear. V gave up 3 bases and J gave up 4 bases, with 12 bases separating them. The CDR3 has 14 amino acids. Germline loops: CDR1 ENHRY, CDR2 SYGVKD. CDR3 protein: CAISDGARAYGYTF. The CDR3 DNA follows: TGTGCCATCAGTGACGGCGCCCGGGCCTATGGCTACACCTTC.

V is TRBV5-6 and J is TRBJ2-7, with 9 bases fitting TRBD1. The CDR3 runs to 16 residues. The germline gives CDR1 SGHDT, CDR2 YYEEEE. Trimming removed 0 bases from V and 1 base from J; junction bases left unmatched: 5. CDR3 loop: CASSLAPGQGSYEQYF. The DNA for the CDR3 is TGTGCCAGCAGCTTGGCTCCGGGACAGGGTTCCTACGAGCAGTACTTC.

This clone was observed a single time. CDR3 bases: TGTGCCAGCAGCTTAGCCTCGGGCGGCCACTCTGGAAACACCATATATTTT. It yields the protein CASSLASGGHSGNTIYF. The chain links TRBV7-9 to TRBJ1-3, with D uncertain. The V end was cut by 0 bases, the J end by 0 bases, with 12 bases between. The CDR3 sequence is 17 residues long. The germline gives CDR1 SEHNR, CDR2 FQNEAQ (reference sequence).

This chain uses TRBV5-4 with TRBJ1-4; possibly TRBD1 for D (5 bases). The germline V gene has CDR1 SGHNT and CDR2 YYREEE (reference sequence). V lost 3 bases and J lost 9, with 18 bases in between. This CDR3 region has 15 residues. CDR3 amino acids: CASSWGGDRAQKLFF. CDR3 coding DNA: TGTGCCAGCAGCTGGGGGGGGGACCGAGCCCAAAAACTGTTTTTT.

The genes are TRBV4-2 and TRBJ1-1, with 8 positions matching TRBD1. The CDR3 totals 15 residues. Germline CDR1 reads LGHNA; CDR2 reads YNFKEQ. V lost 4 bases, J lost 5 bases, and 9 bases stayed unmatched. The CDR3 region is CASSRVDRGGTEAFF. The CDR3 region has the DNA TGTGCCAGCAGCCGAGTTGACAGGGGCGGAACTGAAGCTTTCTTT.

The V call is TRBV28, the J call TRBJ2-1; D not resolved. The germline CDR1 and CDR2 sequences are MDHEN and SYDVKM. The CDR3 consists of 13 residues. Between the trimmed V and J ends, which lost 5 bases and 13 bases, there was a span of 18 bases. The CDR3 sequence: CASSEVNTERQFF. In DNA form, the CDR3 reads TGTGCCAGCAGTGAAGTAAATACTGAACGCCAGTTCTTC.